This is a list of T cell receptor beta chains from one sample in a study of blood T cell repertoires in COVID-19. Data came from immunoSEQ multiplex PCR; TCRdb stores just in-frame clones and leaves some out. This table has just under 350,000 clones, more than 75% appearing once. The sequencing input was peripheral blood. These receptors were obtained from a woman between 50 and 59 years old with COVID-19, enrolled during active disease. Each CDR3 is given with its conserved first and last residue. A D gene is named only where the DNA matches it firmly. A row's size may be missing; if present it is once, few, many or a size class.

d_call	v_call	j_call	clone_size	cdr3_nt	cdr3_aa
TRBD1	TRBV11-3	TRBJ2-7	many	TGTGCCAGCAGTCTCACAGGGGTCGAGCAGTACTTC	CASSLTGVEQYF
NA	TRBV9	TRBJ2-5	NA	TGTGCCAGCAGCGCATATGGAGGGAGGCAAGAGACCCAGTACTTC	CASSAYGGRQETQYF
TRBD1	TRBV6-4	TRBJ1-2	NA	TGTGCCAGCAGTGACTCGGGGGACAGATTTAGCTTC	CASSDSGDRFSF
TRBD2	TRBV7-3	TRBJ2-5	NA	TGTGCCAGCAGCTCTAGCGGGAGTTTGGAGACCCAGTACTTC	CASSSSGSLETQYF
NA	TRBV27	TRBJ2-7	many	TGTGCCAGCAGTTTGGACAGAAACCGCTACGAGCAGTACTTC	CASSLDRNRYEQYF
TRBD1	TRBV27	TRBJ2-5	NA	TGTGCCAGCAGTCCCCCTCGGACAGGTCGACAAGAGACCCAGTACTTC	CASSPPRTGRQETQYF
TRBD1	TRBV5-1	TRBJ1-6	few	TGCGCCAGCAGCCCCGGACAGGGCCATTCACCCCTCCACTTT	CASSPGQGHSPLHF
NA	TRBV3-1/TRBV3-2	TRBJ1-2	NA	TGTGCCAGCAGCCTCCCAGGGGTTAGGAGCTATGGCTACACCTTC	CASSLPGVRSYGYTF
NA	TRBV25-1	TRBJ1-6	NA	TGTGCCAGCAGTTACGGGGATAGGGATAATTCACCCCTCCACTTT	CASSYGDRDNSPLHF
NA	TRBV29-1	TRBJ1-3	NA	TGCAGCGTTCGCGCGGGAAACACCATATATTTT	CSVRAGNTIYF
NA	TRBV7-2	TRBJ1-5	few	TGTGCCAGCAGCCGGGGGGCAGGGAAACCCCAGCATTTT	CASSRGAGKPQHF
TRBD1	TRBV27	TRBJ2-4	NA	TGTGCCAGCTTTCCGACAGGGGAAGCCAAAAACATTCAGTACTTC	CASFPTGEAKNIQYF
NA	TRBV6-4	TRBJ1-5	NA	TGTGCCAGCAGATTAGATGGCGGGAGCAATCAGCCCCAGCATTTT	CASRLDGGSNQPQHF
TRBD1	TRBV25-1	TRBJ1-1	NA	TGTGCCAGCAGTGCTACGGGACAGGGGGCTAGGACTGAAGCTTTCTTT	CASSATGQGARTEAFF
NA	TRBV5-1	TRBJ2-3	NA	TGCGCCAGCAGCATCGGACAGCCAGATACGCAGTATTTT	CASSIGQPDTQYF
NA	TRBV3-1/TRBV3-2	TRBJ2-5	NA	TGTGCCAGCAGCCAAGGACGGGGGCAAGAGACCCAGTACTTC	CASSQGRGQETQYF
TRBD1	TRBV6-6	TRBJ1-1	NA	TGTGCCAGCAGACCCCACAGGGGGTCAATGAACACTGAAGCTTTCTTT	CASRPHRGSMNTEAFF
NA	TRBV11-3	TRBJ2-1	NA	TGTGCCAGCAGCTTAGGGACTGTATCCTACAATGAGCAGTTCTTC	CASSLGTVSYNEQFF
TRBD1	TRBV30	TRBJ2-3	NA	TGTGCCTGGATGTTACAGGGGTCCCCTAATACGCAGTATTTT	CAWMLQGSPNTQYF
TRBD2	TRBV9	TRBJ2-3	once	TGTGCCAGCAGCGTAGAGGGACTAGCGGGAGTCACAGATACGCAGTATTTT	CASSVEGLAGVTDTQYF
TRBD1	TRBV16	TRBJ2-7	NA	TGTGCCAGCAGCCACCCAGGGGGCCACACCTACGAGCAGTACTTC	CASSHPGGHTYEQYF
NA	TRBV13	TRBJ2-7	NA	TGTGCCAGCAGCTTAAAGTTTTTGGCAGGGCTACACGAGCAGTACTTC	CASSLKFLAGLHEQYF
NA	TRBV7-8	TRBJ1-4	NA	TGTGCCAGCAGCTCGAACATCGAAAAACTGTTTTTT	CASSSNIEKLFF
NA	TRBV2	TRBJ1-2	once	TGTGCCAGCAGGCATCCTGAGGGGGAGATGGACTATGGCTACACCTTC	CASRHPEGEMDYGYTF
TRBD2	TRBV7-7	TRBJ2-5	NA	TGTGCCAGCAGCTTGGAAGCGGGAGGGCCGGTAGAGACCCAGTACTTC	CASSLEAGGPVETQYF
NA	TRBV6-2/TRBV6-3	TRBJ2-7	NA	TGTGCCAGCAGTTTGACTGGGAGATTTTTCAACGAGCAGTACTTC	CASSLTGRFFNEQYF
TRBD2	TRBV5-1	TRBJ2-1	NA	TGCGCCAGCAGCTCGTCCGGGACTAGCTCCTTAAATGAGCAGTTCTTC	CASSSSGTSSLNEQFF
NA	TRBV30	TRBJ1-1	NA	TGTGCCTGGAGAAGCGGACTGAACACTGAAGCTTTCTTT	CAWRSGLNTEAFF
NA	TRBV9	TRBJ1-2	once	TGTGCCAGCAGCGGGGGAGAAAACTATGGCTACACCTTC	CASSGGENYGYTF
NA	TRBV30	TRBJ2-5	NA	TGTGCCTGGAGTCGCTCCCAGGGAGAGACCCAGTACTTC	CAWSRSQGETQYF
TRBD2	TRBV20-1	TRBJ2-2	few	TGCAGTGCTAATGACCTTCTAGCGGGATACTCGAACACCGGGGAGCTGTTTTTT	CSANDLLAGYSNTGELFF
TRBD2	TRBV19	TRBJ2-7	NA	TGTGCCAGTAGTACACTAGCGGGGGTGCGAGAGCAGTACTTC	CASSTLAGVREQYF
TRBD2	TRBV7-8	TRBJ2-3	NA	TGTGCCAGCAGCTCCAGACTAGCTGTCCCAGATACGCAGTATTTT	CASSSRLAVPDTQYF
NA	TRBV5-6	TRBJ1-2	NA	TGTGCCAGCAGCGCGGACTCGTACTATGGCTACACCTTC	CASSADSYYGYTF
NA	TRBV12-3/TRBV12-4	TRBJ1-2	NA	TGTGCCAGCAGTTCTGGACAGCATGGCTACACCTTC	CASSSGQHGYTF
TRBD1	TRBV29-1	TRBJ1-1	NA	TGCAGCTCCGGGTGGACAGGGGGCACTGAAGCTTTCTTT	CSSGWTGGTEAFF
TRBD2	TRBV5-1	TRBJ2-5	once	TGCGCCAGCAGCTACGCCGGGACTAGAGAAGGGGAGACCCAGTACTTC	CASSYAGTREGETQYF
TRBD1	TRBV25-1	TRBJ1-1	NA	TGTGCCAGCAGCGCAACAGGGGTTGGCACTGAAGCTTTCTTT	CASSATGVGTEAFF
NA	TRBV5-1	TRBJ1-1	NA	TGCGCCAGCAGCTTGGAGGCACAGGGAAACACTGAAGCTTTCTTT	CASSLEAQGNTEAFF
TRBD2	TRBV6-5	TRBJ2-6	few	TGTGCCAGCAGGGGGGGGACCTCTGGGGCCAACGTCCTGACTTTC	CASRGGTSGANVLTF
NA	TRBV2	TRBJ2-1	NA	TGTGCCAGCAGCGTATACAATGAGCAGTTCTTC	CASSVYNEQFF
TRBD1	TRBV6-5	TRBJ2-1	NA	TGTGCCAGCAGTTTCCGCCGGGACAGGCCTAATGAGCAGTTCTTC	CASSFRRDRPNEQFF